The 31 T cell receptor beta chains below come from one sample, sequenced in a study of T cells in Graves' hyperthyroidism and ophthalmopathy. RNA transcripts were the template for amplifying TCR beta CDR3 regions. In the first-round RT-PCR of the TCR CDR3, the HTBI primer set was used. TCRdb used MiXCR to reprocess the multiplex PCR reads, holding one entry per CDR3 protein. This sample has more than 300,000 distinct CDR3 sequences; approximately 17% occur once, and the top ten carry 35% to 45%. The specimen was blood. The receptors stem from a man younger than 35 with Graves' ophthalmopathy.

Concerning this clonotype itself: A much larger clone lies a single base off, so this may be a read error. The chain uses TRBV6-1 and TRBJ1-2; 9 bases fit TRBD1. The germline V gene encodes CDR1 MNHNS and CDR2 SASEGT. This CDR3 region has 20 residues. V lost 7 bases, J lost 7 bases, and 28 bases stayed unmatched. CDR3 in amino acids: CASITRPYRGQGLPSCGYTF. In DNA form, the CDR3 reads TGTGCCAGCATAACCCGACCGTACAGGGGACAGGGCCTCCCCTCTTGTGGCTACACCTTC.

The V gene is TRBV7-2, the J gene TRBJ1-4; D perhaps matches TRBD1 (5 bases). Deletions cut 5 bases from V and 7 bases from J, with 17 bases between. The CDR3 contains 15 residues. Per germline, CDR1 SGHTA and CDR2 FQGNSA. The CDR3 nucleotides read TGTGCCAGCAGCACATGGACACCACAAGGTGAAAAACTGTTTTTT. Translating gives CASSTWTPQGEKLFF.

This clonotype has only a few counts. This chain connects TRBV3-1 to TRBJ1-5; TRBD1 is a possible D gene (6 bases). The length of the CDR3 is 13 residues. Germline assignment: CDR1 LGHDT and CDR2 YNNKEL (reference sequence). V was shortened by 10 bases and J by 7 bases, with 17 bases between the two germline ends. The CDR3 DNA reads TGTGCCATCAAACAGGGCTGGGAGCAGCCCCAGCATTTT. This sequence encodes CAIKQGWEQPQHF.

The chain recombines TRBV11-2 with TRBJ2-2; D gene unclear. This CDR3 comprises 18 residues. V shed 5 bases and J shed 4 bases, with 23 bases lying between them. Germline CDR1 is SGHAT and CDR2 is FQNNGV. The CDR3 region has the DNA TGTGCCAGCAGCCCGTCGAACAATGGGCGCGGATCCACCGGGGAGCTGTTTTTT. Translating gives CASSPSNNGRGSTGELFF.

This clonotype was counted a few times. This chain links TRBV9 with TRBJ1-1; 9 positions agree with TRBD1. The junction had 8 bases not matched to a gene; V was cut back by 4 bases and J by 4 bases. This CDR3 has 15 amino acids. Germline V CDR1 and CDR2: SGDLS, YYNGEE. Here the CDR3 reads CASSQGGTGPTEAFF. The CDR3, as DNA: TGTGCCAGCAGCCAAGGAGGGACAGGGCCCACTGAAGCTTTCTTT.

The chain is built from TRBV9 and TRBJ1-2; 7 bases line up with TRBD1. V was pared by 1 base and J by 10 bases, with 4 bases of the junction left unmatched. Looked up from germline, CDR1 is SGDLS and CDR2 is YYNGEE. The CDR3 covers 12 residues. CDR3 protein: CASSVTDRDYTF. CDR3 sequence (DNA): TGTGCCAGCAGCGTAACTGACAGGGACTACACCTTC.

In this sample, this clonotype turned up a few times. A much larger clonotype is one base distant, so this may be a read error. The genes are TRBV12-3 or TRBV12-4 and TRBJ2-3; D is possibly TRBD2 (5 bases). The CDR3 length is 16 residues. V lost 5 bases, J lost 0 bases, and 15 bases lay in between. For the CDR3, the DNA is TGTGCCAGCAGTCGGCGGGCCATACTTAGCACAGATACGCAGTATTTT. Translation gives CASSRRAILSTDTQYF.

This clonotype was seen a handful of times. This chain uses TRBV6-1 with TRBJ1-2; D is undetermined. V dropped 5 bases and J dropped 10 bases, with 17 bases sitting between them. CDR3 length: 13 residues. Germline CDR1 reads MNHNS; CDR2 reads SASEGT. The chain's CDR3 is CASSYGSLLSYTF. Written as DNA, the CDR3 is TGTGCCAGCAGTTACGGCAGCTTACTGTCCTACACCTTC.

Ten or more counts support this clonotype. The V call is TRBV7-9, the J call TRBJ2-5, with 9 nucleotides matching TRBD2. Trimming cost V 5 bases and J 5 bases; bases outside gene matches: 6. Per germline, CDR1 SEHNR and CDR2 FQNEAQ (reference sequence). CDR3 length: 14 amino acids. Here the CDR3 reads CASSPISGRETQYF. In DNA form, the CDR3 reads TGTGCCAGCAGCCCCATCAGCGGGAGGGAGACCCAGTACTTC.

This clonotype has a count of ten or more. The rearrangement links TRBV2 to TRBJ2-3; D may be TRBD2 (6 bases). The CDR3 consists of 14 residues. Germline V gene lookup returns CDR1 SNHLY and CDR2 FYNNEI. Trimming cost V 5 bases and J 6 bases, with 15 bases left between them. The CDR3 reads CASSPAGHVDTQYF. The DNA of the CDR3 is TGTGCCAGCAGTCCAGCGGGCCACGTGGATACGCAGTATTTT.

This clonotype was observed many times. CDR3 nucleotides: TGTGCCAGCAGCCCCTTCGGGACATCGCAAGAGACCCAGTACTTC. The encoded protein is CASSPFGTSQETQYF. V is TRBV7-9 and J is TRBJ2-5; D possibly corresponds to TRBD1 (6 bases). The germline V and J ends were trimmed by 5 bases and 2 bases, with 15 bases remaining between them. The CDR3 covers 15 residues. Germline V gene sequence: CDR1 SEHNR, CDR2 FQNEAQ (reference sequence).

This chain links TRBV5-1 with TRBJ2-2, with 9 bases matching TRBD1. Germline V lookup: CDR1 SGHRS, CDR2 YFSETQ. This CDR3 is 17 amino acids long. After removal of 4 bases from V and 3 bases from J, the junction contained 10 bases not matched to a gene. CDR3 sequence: CASSPHWTGADTGELFF. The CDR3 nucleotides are TGCGCCAGCAGCCCCCACTGGACAGGGGCTGACACCGGGGAGCTGTTTTTT.

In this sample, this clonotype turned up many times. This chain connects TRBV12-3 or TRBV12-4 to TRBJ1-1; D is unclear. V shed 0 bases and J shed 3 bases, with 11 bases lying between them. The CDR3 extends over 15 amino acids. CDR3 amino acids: CASSLASRGDTEAFF. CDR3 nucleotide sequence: TGTGCCAGCAGTTTAGCCTCGAGAGGTGACACTGAAGCTTTCTTT.

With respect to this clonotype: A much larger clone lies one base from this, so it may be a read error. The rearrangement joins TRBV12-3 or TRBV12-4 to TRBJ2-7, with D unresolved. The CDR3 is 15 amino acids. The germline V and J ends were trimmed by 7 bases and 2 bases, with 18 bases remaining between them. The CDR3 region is CASNYSRPGTYEQYF. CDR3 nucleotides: TGTGCCAGCAATTACTCTAGACCTGGAACCTACGAGCAGTACTTC.

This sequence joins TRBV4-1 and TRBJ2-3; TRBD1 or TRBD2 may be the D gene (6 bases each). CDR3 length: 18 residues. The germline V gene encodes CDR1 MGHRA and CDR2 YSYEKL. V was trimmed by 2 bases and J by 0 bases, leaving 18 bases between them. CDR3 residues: CASSQITGAGPSTDTQYF. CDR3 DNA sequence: TGCGCCAGCAGCCAAATTACGGGGGCAGGGCCCAGCACAGATACGCAGTATTTT.

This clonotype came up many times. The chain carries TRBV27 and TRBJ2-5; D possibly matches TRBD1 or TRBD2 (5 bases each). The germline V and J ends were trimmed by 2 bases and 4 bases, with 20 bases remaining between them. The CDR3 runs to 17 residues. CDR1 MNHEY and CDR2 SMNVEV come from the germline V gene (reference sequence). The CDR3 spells CASSLGGRLFSIETQYF. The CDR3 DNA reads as TGTGCCAGCAGTTTAGGGGGACGGCTGTTTAGCATAGAGACCCAGTACTTC.

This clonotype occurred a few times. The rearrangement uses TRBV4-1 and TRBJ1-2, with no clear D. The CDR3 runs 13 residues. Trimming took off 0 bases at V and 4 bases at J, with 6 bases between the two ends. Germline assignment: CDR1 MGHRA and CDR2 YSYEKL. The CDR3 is CASSQESVYGYTF. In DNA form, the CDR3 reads TGCGCCAGCAGCCAAGAGTCAGTCTATGGCTACACCTTC.

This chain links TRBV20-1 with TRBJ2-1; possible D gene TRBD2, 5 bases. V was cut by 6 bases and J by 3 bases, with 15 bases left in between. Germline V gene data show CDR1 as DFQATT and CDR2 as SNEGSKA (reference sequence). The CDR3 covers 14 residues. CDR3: CSASTRSYYNEQFF. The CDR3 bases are TGCAGTGCCAGCACTAGATCCTACTACAATGAGCAGTTCTTC.

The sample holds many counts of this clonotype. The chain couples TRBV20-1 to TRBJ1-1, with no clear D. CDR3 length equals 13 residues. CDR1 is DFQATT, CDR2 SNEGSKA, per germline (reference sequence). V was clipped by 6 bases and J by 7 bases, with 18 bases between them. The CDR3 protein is CSAYTPQAGEAFF. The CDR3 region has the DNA TGCAGTGCCTACACCCCCCAGGCAGGTGAAGCTTTCTTT.

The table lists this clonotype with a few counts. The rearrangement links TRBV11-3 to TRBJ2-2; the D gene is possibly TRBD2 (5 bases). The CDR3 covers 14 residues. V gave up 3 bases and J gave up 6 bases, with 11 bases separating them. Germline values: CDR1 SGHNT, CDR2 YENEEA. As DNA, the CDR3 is TGTGCCAGCAGCTTCTGGGGAGCGGCCGGGGAGCTGTTTTTT. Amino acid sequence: CASSFWGAAGELFF.

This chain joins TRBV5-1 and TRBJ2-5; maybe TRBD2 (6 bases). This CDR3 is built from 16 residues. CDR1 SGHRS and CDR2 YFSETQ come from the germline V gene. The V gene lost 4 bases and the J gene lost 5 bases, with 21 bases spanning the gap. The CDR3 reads CASSPTHPTSFETQYF. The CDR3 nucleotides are TGCGCCAGCAGCCCCACCCATCCCACTAGCTTTGAGACCCAGTACTTC.

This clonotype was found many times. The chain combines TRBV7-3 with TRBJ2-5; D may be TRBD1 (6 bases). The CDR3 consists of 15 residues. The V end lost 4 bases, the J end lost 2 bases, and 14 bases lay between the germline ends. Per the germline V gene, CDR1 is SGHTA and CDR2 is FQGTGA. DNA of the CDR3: TGTGCCAGCAGCTCAGGGGTCGGCCCACAAGAGACCCAGTACTTC. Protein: CASSSGVGPQETQYF.

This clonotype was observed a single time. The CDR3 loop is CSARGLAGGPMEETQYF. CDR3 bases: TGCAGTGCTAGAGGACTAGCGGGGGGGCCCATGGAGGAGACCCAGTACTTC. V usage is TRBV20-1 and J usage is TRBJ2-5; 14 nucleotides agree with TRBD2. This CDR3 has 17 amino acids. Germline CDR1 reads DFQATT; CDR2 reads SNEGSKA (reference sequence). V dropped 1 base and J dropped 5; count of bases not matched to a gene: 9.

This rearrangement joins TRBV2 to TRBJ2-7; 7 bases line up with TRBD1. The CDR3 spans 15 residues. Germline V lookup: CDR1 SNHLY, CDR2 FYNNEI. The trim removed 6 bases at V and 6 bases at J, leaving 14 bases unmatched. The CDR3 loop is CASRVVDRERAEQYF. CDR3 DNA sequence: TGTGCCAGCAGGGTTGTTGACAGGGAGAGGGCCGAGCAGTACTTC.

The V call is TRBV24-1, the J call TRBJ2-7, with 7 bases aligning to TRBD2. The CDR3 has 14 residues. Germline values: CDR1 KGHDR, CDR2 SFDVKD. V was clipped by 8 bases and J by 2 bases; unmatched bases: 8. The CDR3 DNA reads TGTGCCACCATAAGGGGAGGGGCAACCTACGAGCAGTACTTC. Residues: CATIRGGATYEQYF.

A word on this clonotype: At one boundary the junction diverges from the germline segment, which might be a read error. This CDR3 is CATSAGHLATNEKMFF. DNA for the CDR3: TGTGCCACCTCGGCGGGACACCTTGCAACTAATGAAAAAATGTTTTTT. V usage is TRBV24-1 and J usage is TRBJ1-4; TRBD1 might be the D (6 bases). The CDR3 totals 16 residues. Germline V gene sequence: CDR1 KGHDR, CDR2 SFDVKD.

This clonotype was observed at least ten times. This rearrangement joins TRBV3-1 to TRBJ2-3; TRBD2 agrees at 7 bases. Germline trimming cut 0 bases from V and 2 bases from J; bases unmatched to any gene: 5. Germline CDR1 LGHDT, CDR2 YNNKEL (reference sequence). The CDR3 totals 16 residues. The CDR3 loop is CASSQEGRGTTDTQYF. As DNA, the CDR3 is TGTGCCAGCAGCCAAGAGGGGCGGGGGACCACAGATACGCAGTATTTT.

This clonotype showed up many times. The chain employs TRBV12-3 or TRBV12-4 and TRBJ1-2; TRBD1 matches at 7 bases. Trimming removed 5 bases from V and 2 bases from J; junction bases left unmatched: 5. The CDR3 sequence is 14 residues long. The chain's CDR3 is CASSLGTENYGYTF. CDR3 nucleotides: TGTGCCAGCAGTCTGGGGACAGAAAACTATGGCTACACCTTC.

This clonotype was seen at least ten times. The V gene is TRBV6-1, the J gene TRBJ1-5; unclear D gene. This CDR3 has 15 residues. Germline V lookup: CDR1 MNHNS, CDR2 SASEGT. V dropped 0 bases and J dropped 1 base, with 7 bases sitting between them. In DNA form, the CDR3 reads TGTGCCAGCAGTGAAGCAGGGCAAAGCAATCAGCCCCAGCATTTT. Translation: CASSEAGQSNQPQHF.

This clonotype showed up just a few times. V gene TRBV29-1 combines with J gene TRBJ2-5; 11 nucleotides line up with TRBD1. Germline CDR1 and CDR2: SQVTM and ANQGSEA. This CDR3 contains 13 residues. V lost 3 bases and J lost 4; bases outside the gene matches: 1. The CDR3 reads CSVDGQGAETQYF. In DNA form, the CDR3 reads TGCAGCGTTGATGGACAGGGGGCAGAGACCCAGTACTTC.

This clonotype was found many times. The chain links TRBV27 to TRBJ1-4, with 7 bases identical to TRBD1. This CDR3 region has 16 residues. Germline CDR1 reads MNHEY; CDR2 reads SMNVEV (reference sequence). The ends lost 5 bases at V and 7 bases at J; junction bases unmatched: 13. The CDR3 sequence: CASSPPGYRGGEKLFF. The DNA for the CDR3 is TGTGCCAGCAGTCCGCCCGGCTACAGGGGAGGTGAAAAACTGTTTTTT. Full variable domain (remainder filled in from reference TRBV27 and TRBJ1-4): EAQVTQNPRYLITVTGKKLTVTCSQNMNHEYMSWYRQDPGLGLRQIYYSMNVEVTDKGDVPEGYKVSRKEKRNFPLILESPSPNQTSLYFCASSPPGYRGGEKLFFGSGTQLSVL.